The rows below give T cell receptor beta chains drawn from one sample of a study of T cell changes during pregnancy in multiple sclerosis. The method was immunoSEQ multiplex PCR; TCRdb's version includes in-frame clones alone and lacks a portion of them. This sample yields around 130,000 clones, of which approximately 94% are seen a single time; 6% to 7% belongs to the top ten. Sequencing was performed on peripheral blood, taken before pregnancy. These receptors came from a female donor with multiple sclerosis, enrolled in a pregnancy study. Both conserved end residues are part of each CDR3. The D gene is left open where the match is weak. Not every row has a clone size; where given, it reads once, few, many or a size class.

D gene | clone size | J gene | V gene | CDR3 protein | CDR3 DNA
- | - | TRBJ2-2 | TRBV5-4 | CASSPTGINTGELFF | TGTGCCAGCAGCCCCACAGGAATCAACACCGGGGAGCTGTTTTTT
TRBD2 | - | TRBJ2-7 | TRBV5-1 | CASSFTAGTSGEYEQYF | TGCGCCAGCAGCTTTACCGCGGGGACTAGCGGGGAGTACGAGCAGTACTTC
- | few | TRBJ2-5 | TRBV5-1 | CASSLAMETQYF | TGCGCCAGCAGCTTGGCCATGGAGACCCAGTACTTC
TRBD1 | - | TRBJ1-6 | TRBV10-2 | CASTPDRAYSPLHF | TGCGCCAGCACCCCGGACAGGGCCTATTCACCCCTCCACTTT
TRBD2 | - | TRBJ2-3 | TRBV10-3 | CAISEVPLTSGGAKTQYF | TGTGCCATCAGTGAGGTGCCCCTGACTAGCGGGGGCGCGAAGACGCAGTATTTT
TRBD2 | - | TRBJ2-3 | TRBV6-1 | CASSPGGRAGDTQYF | TGTGCCAGCAGTCCGGGAGGGAGGGCCGGCGATACGCAGTATTTT
- | - | TRBJ2-3 | TRBV6-5 | CASSYIAEYTDTQYF | TGTGCCAGCAGTTACATCGCAGAATACACAGATACGCAGTATTTT
- | few | TRBJ2-4 | TRBV30 | CAWSVSGEYEYF | TGTGCCTGGAGTGTATCCGGGGAATATGAGTACTTC
- | - | TRBJ2-7 | TRBV6-6 | CASSSTGLTHEQYF | TGTGCCAGCAGTAGTACGGGACTTACCCACGAGCAGTACTTC
TRBD2 | - | TRBJ2-2 | TRBV5-1 | CASSLLSGGNTGELFF | TGCGCCAGCAGCTTGCTTAGCGGGGGGAACACCGGGGAGCTGTTTTTT
TRBD1 | - | TRBJ2-3 | TRBV19 | CASSRGQGARTDTQYF | TGTGCCAGTAGTAGGGGACAGGGGGCGCGTACAGATACGCAGTATTTT